These 25 T cell receptor beta chains were all obtained from the same sample, sequenced in a study of identifying expanded T cells in peripheral blood (dated by TCRdb to the late 2010s). The method was the immunoSEQ multiplex PCR assay. As stored in TCRdb, this immuneACCESS dataset retains in-frame rearrangements with V and J assigned. A fraction of the clones does not appear; measured against another copy, unresolved V genes explain less than half of the discrepancy, and the remainder lacks a known reason. The sample has over 80,000 clones on record, more than 75% of them singletons. Roughly 5.9% of the sample rests with the top ten. The sequencing input was blood. The receptor set was obtained from a person aged 18-70 years in good health.

The CDR3 sequence is CASSYGGQRLSYEQYF. The CDR3 nucleotides read TGTGCCAGCAGTTACGGCGGGCAGCGCCTGTCCTACGAGCAGTACTTC. The chain is built from TRBV6-5 and TRBJ2-7; D might be TRBD2 (5 bases). V was trimmed by 2 bases and J by 1 base, leaving 15 bases between them. CDR3 length: 16 amino acids. Germline V CDR1 and CDR2: MNHEY, SVGAGI.

This clone was counted between two and nine times. The rearrangement joins TRBV19 to TRBJ1-2; TRBD1 agrees at 8 bases. Germline values: CDR1 LNHDA, CDR2 SQIVND (reference sequence). V lost 7 bases, J lost 8 bases, and 12 bases stayed unmatched. The CDR3 runs to 14 residues. The CDR3: CASTKGQGAGGYTF. CDR3 bases: TGTGCCAGTACGAAGGGCCAGGGGGCCGGCGGCTACACCTTC.

This clone was seen only a few times. The V call is TRBV30, the J call TRBJ1-5; a possible D gene is TRBD1 (5 bases). CDR3 length equals 13 residues. Germline V gene sequence: CDR1 GTSNPN, CDR2 SVGIG (reference sequence). V lost 2 bases and J lost 6, with 11 bases in between. CDR3 amino acids: CAWSFAGTQPQHF. CDR3 bases: TGTGCCTGGAGTTTCGCGGGGACTCAGCCCCAGCATTTT.

The V call is TRBV7-2, the J call TRBJ2-7; tentatively, D is TRBD2 (5 bases). CDR1 is SGHTA, CDR2 FQGNSA, per germline. V lost 0 bases and J lost 3, with 9 bases in between. The CDR3 has 14 residues. The CDR3, as DNA: TGTGCCAGCAGCTTAGCGGGAGCCGGCTACGAGCAGTACTTC. Translating gives CASSLAGAGYEQYF.

The sample holds a few counts of this clone. This chain joins TRBV29-1 and TRBJ1-2, with D perhaps TRBD1 (6 bases). The CDR3 has 13 amino acids. Germline V CDR1 and CDR2: SQVTM, ANQGSEA. V lost 5 bases to trimming and J lost 8 bases, with 18 bases between them. The CDR3 region is CSVPAGGAGGYTF. The CDR3, as DNA: TGCAGCGTTCCGGCTGGGGGCGCTGGGGGCTACACCTTC. Together with reference TRBV29-1 and TRBJ1-2, the CDR3 gives the full variable domain: SAVISQKPSRDICQRGTSLTIQCQVDSQVTMMFWYRQQPGQSLTLIATANQGSEATYESGFVIDKFPISRPNLTFSTLTVSNMSPEDSSIYLCSVPAGGAGGYTFGSGTRLTVV.

The chain employs TRBV7-7 and TRBJ2-5, with a weak D call TRBD1 (5 bases). The CDR3 extends over 13 amino acids. The germline V gene encodes CDR1 SSHAT and CDR2 FNYEAQ (reference sequence). Trimming removed 3 bases at V and 5 bases at J, with 10 bases between. For the CDR3, the DNA is TGTGCCAGCAGCTTTTCGGACACCGAGACCCAGTACTTC. This gives the protein CASSFSDTETQYF.

The V and J genes are TRBV2 and TRBJ2-7, with 9 bases aligning to TRBD1. This CDR3 region has 13 residues. J gave up 5 bases and V 4 bases, and 3 bases lay outside the gene matches. Germline V lookup: CDR1 SNHLY, CDR2 FYNNEI. In nucleotides, the CDR3 is TGTGCCAGCAGTGGGGGACAGGGAAACGAGCAGTACTTC. Protein product: CASSGGQGNEQYF.

The chain carries TRBV7-2 and TRBJ1-2; D is unresolved. The V end lost 0 bases, the J end lost 2 bases, and 10 bases lay between the germline ends. The CDR3 is 15 residues long. The germline V gene has CDR1 SGHTA and CDR2 FQGNSA. CDR3 sequence reads: CASSLAFQGNYGYTF. CDR3 nucleotides: TGTGCCAGCAGCTTAGCGTTCCAAGGGAACTATGGCTACACCTTC.

The chain carries TRBV19 and TRBJ1-3, with D perhaps matching TRBD1 (5 bases). Trimming pared 4 bases from V and 4 bases from J, leaving 23 bases between. The germline CDR1 and CDR2 sequences are LNHDA and SQIVND (reference sequence). This CDR3 region has 18 residues. CDR3 DNA: TGTGCCAGTAGTAAAATTACCGGGACCGTGGTCAGCGGAAACACCATATATTTT. Its protein product is CASSKITGTVVSGNTIYF.

The chain combines TRBV5-5 with TRBJ1-2; D remains ambiguous. CDR1 SGHKS and CDR2 YYEKEE come from the germline V gene (reference sequence). The CDR3 sequence is 17 residues long. V lost 3 bases, J lost 2 bases, and 20 bases lay in between. The DNA for the CDR3 is TGTGCCAGCAGCTCAGGTTATCTGTTAAGTCGGAACTATGGCTACACCTTC. This sequence encodes CASSSGYLLSRNYGYTF. The variable domain in full, completed from reference TRBV5-5 and TRBJ1-2, reads DAGVTQSPTHLIKTRGQQVTLRCSPISGHKSVSWYQQVLGQGPQFIFQYYEKEERGRGNFPDRFSARQFPNYSSELNVNALLLGDSALYLCASSSGYLLSRNYGYTFGSGTRLTVV.

The chain combines TRBV4-1 with TRBJ1-2; 7 bases line up with TRBD1. CDR1 and CDR2 (germline): MGHRA, YSYEKL. The CDR3 is made up of 16 amino acids. Losses at the gene ends were 0 bases for V and 4 bases for J; bases not matched to a gene: 8. CDR3 sequence: CASSQEGTVGTYGYTF. Here the CDR3 DNA reads TGCGCCAGCAGCCAAGAGGGGACAGTAGGAACCTATGGCTACACCTTC.

The V gene is TRBV2, the J gene TRBJ1-2; D remains unclear. Trimming pared 7 bases from V and 3 bases from J, leaving 12 bases between. There are 13 residues in the CDR3. Germline CDR1 is SNHLY and CDR2 is FYNNEI. The CDR3 DNA follows: TGTGCCAGCATGGGAGGATCTTACTATGGCTACACCTTC. It codes for CASMGGSYYGYTF.

This chain joins TRBV6-5 and TRBJ1-4; perhaps TRBD1 as D (5 bases). The CDR3 totals 14 residues. Trimming cost V 0 bases and J 5 bases, with 7 bases left between them. Germline V CDR1 and CDR2: MNHEY, SVGAGI. This CDR3 reads CASSYSGGNEKLFF. CDR3 nucleotide sequence: TGTGCCAGCAGTTACTCGGGGGGGAATGAAAAACTGTTTTTT.

This clone was seen a single time. V and J are TRBV7-8 and TRBJ2-7; weak D call: TRBD1 (6 bases). This CDR3 has 15 amino acids. The V end lost 5 bases, the J end lost 2 bases, and 16 bases lay between the germline ends. The germline CDR1 and CDR2 sequences are SGHVS and FQNEAQ. The DNA for the CDR3 is TGTGCCAGCAGCCCTAACAGGGTAAGGCCCTACGAGCAGTACTTC. Amino acids: CASSPNRVRPYEQYF.

The rearrangement uses TRBV6-6 and TRBJ1-1; D gene uncertain. The germline V and J ends were trimmed by 6 bases and 1 base, with 9 bases remaining between them. Germline V CDR1 and CDR2: MNHNY, SVGAGI (reference sequence). This CDR3 contains 13 residues. The CDR3 sequence is CASSPWKNTEAFF. As DNA, the CDR3 is TGTGCCAGCAGCCCATGGAAGAACACTGAAGCTTTCTTT.

This clone has just a few counts. The chain links TRBV13 to TRBJ1-1; D is possibly TRBD1 (5 bases). V dropped 1 base and J dropped 5 bases, with 23 bases sitting between them. Per the germline V gene, CDR1 is PRHDT and CDR2 is FYEKMQ (reference sequence). There are 18 residues in the CDR3. CDR3 DNA: TGTGCCAGCAGCTTAGTTCTGGGGCCGGCTTACCGGGGAACTGAAGCTTTCTTT. The encoded protein is CASSLVLGPAYRGTEAFF. The complete variable domain, with remaining parts taken from reference TRBV13 and TRBJ1-1, reads AAGVIQSPRHLIKEKRETATLKCYPIPRHDTVYWYQQGPGQDPQFLISFYEKMQSDKGSIPDRFSAQQFSDYHSELNMSSLELGDSALYFCASSLVLGPAYRGTEAFFGQGTRLTVV.

J is TRBJ1-1 and V is TRBV25-1; no reliable D call. Germline V gene lookup returns CDR1 MGHDK and CDR2 SYGVNS. The germline V and J ends were trimmed by 8 bases and 0 bases, with 10 bases remaining between them. This CDR3 region has 13 residues. For the CDR3, the DNA is TGTGCCAGCTCTCGGGATATGAACACTGAAGCTTTCTTT. Protein sequence: CASSRDMNTEAFF.

The genes are TRBV6-1 and TRBJ1-1; D might be TRBD1 (6 bases). Trimming removed 7 bases at V and 4 bases at J, with 16 bases between. This CDR3 comprises 14 residues. Looked up from germline, CDR1 is MNHNS and CDR2 is SASEGT. The CDR3 here is CASTLGGEVTEAFF. CDR3 coding DNA: TGTGCCAGCACCCTAGGGGGGGAGGTCACTGAAGCTTTCTTT.

This clone showed up just once. V is TRBV10-3 and J is TRBJ2-7; TRBD1 is a possible D gene (6 bases). The V gene lost 10 bases and the J gene lost 4 bases, with 14 bases spanning the gap. CDR1 ENHRY and CDR2 SYGVKD come from the germline V gene. CDR3 length equals 12 residues. The CDR3: CATWDTVYEQYF. The DNA of the CDR3 is TGTGCCACCTGGGACACAGTTTACGAGCAGTACTTC.

The genes are TRBV7-8 and TRBJ1-2; D perhaps matches TRBD1 (6 bases). The germline V and J ends were trimmed by 0 bases and 2 bases, with 19 bases remaining between them. The germline V gene has CDR1 SGHVS and CDR2 FQNEAQ. The CDR3 totals 18 residues. In nucleotides, the CDR3 is TGTGCCAGCAGCTTAGCAGGTTGGGGGGCGCAGGTCAACTATGGCTACACCTTC. Translating it yields CASSLAGWGAQVNYGYTF.

This clone was detected once. The rearrangement joins TRBV11-2 to TRBJ1-3; TRBD1 might be the D (5 bases). With 3 bases removed from V and 2 bases from J, the gap between germline ends came to 14 bases. This CDR3 has 16 amino acids. The germline CDR1 and CDR2 sequences are SGHAT and FQNNGV. CDR3 residues: CASSLGAWGAGNTIYF. The CDR3 nucleotides read TGTGCCAGCAGCTTGGGAGCATGGGGGGCTGGAAACACCATATATTTT. Combining the CDR3 with reference TRBV11-2 and TRBJ1-3 gives the whole variable domain EAGVAQSPRYKIIEKRQSVAFWCNPISGHATLYWYQQILGQGPKLLIQFQNNGVVDDSQLPKDRFSAERLKGVDSTLKIQPAKLEDSAVYLCASSLGAWGAGNTIYFGEGSWLTVV.

The chain has TRBV6-5 and TRBJ2-3; TRBD1 is a possible D gene (5 bases). Looked up from germline, CDR1 is MNHEY and CDR2 is SVGAGI. Trimming took 6 bases from V and 2 from J, leaving 12 bases between them. The CDR3 is 14 amino acids. The CDR3 region is CASRLGVSTDTQYF. The DNA for the CDR3 is TGTGCCAGCAGATTAGGGGTTTCCACAGATACGCAGTATTTT.

This clone has more than one count but fewer than ten. This chain joins TRBV7-9 and TRBJ1-2; D is ambiguous. The ends were cut back, 11 bases at V and 2 bases at J, with 15 bases in the middle. This CDR3 spans 13 amino acids. Germline CDR1 SEHNR, CDR2 FQNEAQ (reference sequence). CDR3 DNA: TGTGCCGCCGGCGGGCGATCAAACTATGGCTACACCTTC. As protein: CAAGGRSNYGYTF.

The chain employs TRBV7-2 and TRBJ2-6, with a weak D call TRBD2 (6 bases). The CDR3 covers 16 residues. V was clipped by 1 base and J by 2 bases, with 9 bases between them. CDR1 and CDR2 from the germline V gene are SGHTA and FQGNSA. The CDR3 DNA reads TGTGCCAGCAGCTTAGTCGGGGGAGCTGGGGCCAACGTCCTGACTTTC. Its protein product is CASSLVGGAGANVLTF.

CDR3 residues: CASSLFQGASNEQFF. CDR3 sequence (DNA): TGTGCCAGCAGCTTATTCCAGGGGGCAAGCAATGAGCAGTTCTTC. V usage is TRBV7-9 and J usage is TRBJ2-1, with TRBD1 matching 8 bases. The V gene end was trimmed by 2 bases and the J gene end by 6 bases; junction bases not matched to a gene: 6. This CDR3 spans 15 amino acids. CDR1 is SEHNR and CDR2 is FQNEAQ in the germline V gene (reference sequence).